This TCR beta chain was identified during a study of identical twins (dated by TCRdb to about 2016). Describing the broader study: The study deep-sequenced TCR alpha and beta repertoires from monozygotic twins, unrelated adults of various ages and cord blood to test whether fetal clonotypes persist. To rule out contamination, the twin experiments were replicated at different times with different library preparation protocols. Findings and caveats that apply to the study as a whole: Abundant cord blood beta clonotypes carried fewer insertions; young adult naive repertoires showed a weaker similar trend, while memory repertoires showed none. Invariant T cells such as MAIT and iNKT could partly confound zero-insertion analyses, though diverse VJ usage argued against this for most clonotypes. Recombination models systematically underestimated out-of-frame TCR alpha sharing in monozygotic twins but agreed with sharing between unrelated individuals. The excess sharing between twins in beta out-of-frame sequences was weaker because fewer shared sequences reduced the signal-to-noise ratio. Because the same donors could not be followed over many years, the conclusions depended on cross-sectional statistical analysis. Out-of-frame TCR alpha sequences shared between twins showed an excess of low generation-probability sequences compared with coincidental sharing between unrelated individuals.

Library method: 5' RACE. Sequencer: Illumina HiSeq 2000. A universal primer binding site was added through template switching, and the final cDNA carried a unique molecular identifier so that TCR cDNA molecules could be counted accurately. First-strand cDNA for TCR alpha and beta chains was synthesized from specific primers in the conserved constant-segment region. To control for contamination, each cDNA library was double barcoded with a SMART-Mk sample barcode plus Illumina barcodes. TruSeq adapter sequences, together with Illumina sample barcodes, were added in two successive PCR steps. The TCR alpha and beta cDNA libraries were sequenced on the Illumina HiSeq platform using custom primers. Per the original workflow: MiGEC processed the raw reads to extract unique molecular identifiers, while MiXCR was used to determine the CDR3 positions. Recombination models were inferred per individual with the repgenHMM and IGoR tools using an EM algorithm. Shared clonotypes were analyzed with the tcR package in R, and sharing was normalized by the product of cloneset sizes. To study raw recombination free of thymic and clonal selection effects, out-of-frame nonproductive sequences were analyzed. TCRdb's own reprocessing of the public reads used fastp at Q25 and MiXCR and kept productive beta chains. Here each entry gathers all rows of one CDR3 protein and keeps the most common genes and DNA. TCRdb, not the authors, supplied the V and J calls. A total of a few hundred thousand distinct CDR3 sequences appear in this sample, approximately 17% of them only once. The ten top clones hold 12% of the sample.

CDR3 length: 13 amino acids, cysteine to phenylalanine. Only the CDR3 region is kept as DNA, spanning 39 bases read in frame from base 1. V is pruned by 6 bases and J by 6 bases, leaving 6 bases of the junction without a gene match. From the germline V gene, CDR1 is SQVTM and CDR2 is ANQGSEA. Every donor was a healthy Caucasian. The researchers also sequenced three unrelated adults who were not twins: a male aged 18 to 30, a male aged 50 to 59, and a female aged 50 to 59. Using Miltenyi CD45RO+ enrichment and human naive T-cell isolation kits, memory (CD45RO+) and naive T cells were isolated from PBMC. With respect to this clonotype: Its antigen specificity is not known. The sample holds no much larger clone one base away, and base qualities are not on file.

The receptor comes from a man aged 45-65 years in good health. The specimen sequenced was naive T cells sorted from blood. Per the publication, the cell subset or site label means: cells isolated with a human naive T-cell isolation kit. The receptor chain draws on TRBV29-1 and TRBJ2-3; a stretch of 10 junction bases matches TRBD2. The bases read TGCAGCGTCTCTAGCGGGAGTAGCGATACGCAGTATTTT. Translated, this is CSVSSGSSDTQYF.